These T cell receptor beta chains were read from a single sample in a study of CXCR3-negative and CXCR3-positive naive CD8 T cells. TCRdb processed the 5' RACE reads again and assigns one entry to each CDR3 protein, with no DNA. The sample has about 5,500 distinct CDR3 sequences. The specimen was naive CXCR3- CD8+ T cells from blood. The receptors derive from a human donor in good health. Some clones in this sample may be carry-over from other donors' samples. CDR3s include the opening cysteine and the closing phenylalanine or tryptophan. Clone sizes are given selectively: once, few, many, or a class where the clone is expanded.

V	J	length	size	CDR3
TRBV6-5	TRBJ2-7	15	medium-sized	CASSGGDRPAYEQYF
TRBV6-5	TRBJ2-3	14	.	CASKTGAGTDTQYF
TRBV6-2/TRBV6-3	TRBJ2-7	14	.	CATYPTGGFYEQYF
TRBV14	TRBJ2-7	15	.	CASSWGRPSSYEQYF
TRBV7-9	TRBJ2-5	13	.	CASSGTGTETQYF
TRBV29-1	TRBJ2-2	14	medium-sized	CSAVDSWNTGELFF
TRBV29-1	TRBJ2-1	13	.	CSVRLGAGNEQFF
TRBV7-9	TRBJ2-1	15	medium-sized	CASSDADVPYNEQFF
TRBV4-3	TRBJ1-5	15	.	CASSQDIGGHQPQHF
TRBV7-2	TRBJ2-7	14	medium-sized	CASSLGQGIYEQYF
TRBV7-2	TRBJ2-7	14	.	CASLFDGVKGEQYF
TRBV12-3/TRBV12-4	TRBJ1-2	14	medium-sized	CASSAGGNNYGYTF
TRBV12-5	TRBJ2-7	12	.	CASGTGSYEQYF
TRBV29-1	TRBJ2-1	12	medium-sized	CSARRGDNEQFF
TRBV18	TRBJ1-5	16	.	CASSLRDRGGDQPQHF
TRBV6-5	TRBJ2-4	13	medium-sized	CASSPGLAGGFYF
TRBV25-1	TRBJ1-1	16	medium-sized	CASSEGGRGLNTEAFF
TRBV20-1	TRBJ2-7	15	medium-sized	CSARPAGGNSYEQYF
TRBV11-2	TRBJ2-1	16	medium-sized	CASSLSSGSIYNEQFF
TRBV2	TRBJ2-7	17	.	CASIQSPTSGTSYEQYF
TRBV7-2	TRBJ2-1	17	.	CASSLQVAGASYNEQFF
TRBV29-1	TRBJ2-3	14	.	CSLTWGQGTDTQYF
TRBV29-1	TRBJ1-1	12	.	CSVDYTNTEAFF
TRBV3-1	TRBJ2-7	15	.	CASSQDLWEIYEQYF
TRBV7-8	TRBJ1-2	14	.	CASRILRGDYGYTF
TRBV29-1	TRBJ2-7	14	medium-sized	CSVEGQGPTYEQYF
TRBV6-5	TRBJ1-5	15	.	CASRGLTGPNQPQHF
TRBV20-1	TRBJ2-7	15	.	CSARNEREVGYEQYF
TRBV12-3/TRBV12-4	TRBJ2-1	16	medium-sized	CASSPPGLAAGDEQFF
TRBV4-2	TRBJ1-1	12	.	CASSQVGTEAFF
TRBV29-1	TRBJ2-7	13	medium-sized	CSVAGGEVYEQYF
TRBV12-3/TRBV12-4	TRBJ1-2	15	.	CASSLGASDRDGYTF
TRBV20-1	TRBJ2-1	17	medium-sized	CSALGGLAGPSYNEQFF
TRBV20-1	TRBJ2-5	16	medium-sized	CSARDNYRENQETQYF
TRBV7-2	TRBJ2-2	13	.	CASEGVNTGELFF
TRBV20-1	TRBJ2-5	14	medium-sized	CSARPGTDFETQYF
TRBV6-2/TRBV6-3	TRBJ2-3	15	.	CASSPHGLERYTQYF
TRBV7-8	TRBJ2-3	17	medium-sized	CASSLARQGGIASTQYF
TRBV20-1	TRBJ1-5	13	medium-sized	CSASYRGNQPQHF
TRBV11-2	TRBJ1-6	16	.	CASSHTPGQGSSPLHF
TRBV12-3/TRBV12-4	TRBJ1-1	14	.	CASSSGQLNTEAFF
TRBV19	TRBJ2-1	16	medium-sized	CASSIRTGGPTDEQFF
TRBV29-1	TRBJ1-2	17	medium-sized	CSVEGRGLRPEGYGYTF
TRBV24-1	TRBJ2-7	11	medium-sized	CATSEGHEQYF
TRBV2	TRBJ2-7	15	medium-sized	CASSPTSGSQYEQYF
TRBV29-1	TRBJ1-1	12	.	CSVIQPGRIAFF
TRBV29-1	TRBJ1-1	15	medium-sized	CSVEGNEGLNTEAFF
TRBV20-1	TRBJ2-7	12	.	CSARDQGSEQYF